Listed below are T cell receptor beta chains from one sample, sequenced in a study of CD8 T cells in Susac syndrome. TCRdb analysed the immunoSEQ multiplex PCR reads with MiXCR anew, one entry per CDR3 protein. Here the sample spans over 120,000 distinct CDR3 sequences, less than 95% being singletons. The sequencing input was CD4+ T cells from PBMCs. These TCRs come from a human donor in good health. The CDR3 runs from the conserved cysteine through the conserved F or W. The D gene is left open where the match is weak. Clone size is given for some rows only: seen once, a few or many times, or a class if the clone is expanded.

cdr3_length	clone_size	d_call	v_call	j_call	cdr3_nt	cdr3_aa
15	NA	TRBD1	TRBV3-1	TRBJ1-6	TGTGCCAGCAGCCCACACAGGGGCCAGAATTCACCCCTCCACTTT	CASSPHRGQNSPLHF
16	NA	NA	TRBV9	TRBJ2-2	TGTGCCAGCAGCGTAGGGGGCCTCGACTACACCGGGGAGCTGTTTTTT	CASSVGGLDYTGELFF
17	NA	NA	TRBV12-3/TRBV12-4	TRBJ2-6	TGTGCCAGCAGTCCCACGAGCTCCTTTACTGGGGCCAACGTCCTGACTTTC	CASSPTSSFTGANVLTF
15	NA	NA	TRBV10-3	TRBJ2-5	TGTGCCATCAGTGAGTCTGGGTTGCTTGGGGAGACCCAGTACTTC	CAISESGLLGETQYF
18	NA	TRBD2	TRBV3-1	TRBJ2-7	TGTGCCAGCAGCCAAGAGCGCAGGGAGGGGACCTACTCCTACGAGCAGTACTTC	CASSQERREGTYSYEQYF
15	NA	TRBD2	TRBV19	TRBJ2-7	TGTGCCAGTAGTAACCGACTAGCGGGAGTCTACGAGCAGTACTTC	CASSNRLAGVYEQYF
13	NA	TRBD1	TRBV5-6	TRBJ1-2	TGTGCCAGCAGCTTGGGCAGGGGGCACGGCTACACCTTC	CASSLGRGHGYTF
15	NA	TRBD2	TRBV5-1	TRBJ2-7	TGCGCCAGCAGCTCCTCTTCCCCTAGCGGGACCGAGCAGTACTTC	CASSSSSPSGTEQYF
16	NA	TRBD1	TRBV4-1	TRBJ1-1	TGCGCCAGCAGCCAAGAGGTGGGATACAGGGGGCGTGAAGCTTTCTTT	CASSQEVGYRGREAFF
15	NA	TRBD2	TRBV29-1	TRBJ2-7	TGCAGCGTTGTGACTAGCAATCTTCTACCAAACAAGCAGTACTTC	CSVVTSNLLPNKQYF
18	NA	TRBD2	TRBV7-2	TRBJ2-4	TGTGCCAGCAGCTTAAGACCTAGCGGGACGGTGGCCAAAAACATTCAGTACTTC	CASSLRPSGTVAKNIQYF
14	NA	NA	TRBV10-3	TRBJ1-2	TGTGCCATCAGTGGGCTGACGGCCGGCTATGGCTACACCTTC	CAISGLTAGYGYTF
13	NA	NA	TRBV29-1	TRBJ2-7	TGCAGCGTTACGGGCGAACCTCCGGGGATCGAGTACTTC	CSVTGEPPGIEYF
14	NA	NA	TRBV5-1	TRBJ2-2	TGCGCCAGCAGCTTGGACGGTAACACCGGGGAGCTGTTTTTT	CASSLDGNTGELFF
14	NA	NA	TRBV18	TRBJ2-1	TGTGCCAGCTCACCCGGGAGAATAGACAATGAGCAGTTCTTC	CASSPGRIDNEQFF
16	NA	TRBD1	TRBV7-2	TRBJ1-1	TGTGCCAGCAGCTTAAATGTCCCAGGGGGGAGGGCTGAAGCTTTCTTT	CASSLNVPGGRAEAFF
16	NA	TRBD1	TRBV19	TRBJ1-1	TGTGCCAGTAGCCCCGGGACAGGGAGAATGAACACTGAAGCTTTCTTT	CASSPGTGRMNTEAFF
15	NA	NA	TRBV2	TRBJ1-4	TGTGCCAGCAGTGATGGGACCCCAGGAGGTGGGTCGGTGTTTTTT	CASSDGTPGGGSVFF
14	once	NA	TRBV29-1	TRBJ2-5	TGCAGCGTCGTCAGGGGAGGGTACGGGGAGACCCAGTACTTC	CSVVRGGYGETQYF
12	once	NA	TRBV14	TRBJ2-7	TGTGCCAGCAGCCGCCAGTTACACGAGCAGTACTTC	CASSRQLHEQYF
15	once	NA	TRBV27	TRBJ2-5	TGTGCCAGCAGTTTAAGCGGAGCCGGCGCATGGACCCAGTACTTC	CASSLSGAGAWTQYF
16	NA	TRBD2	TRBV30	TRBJ2-1	TGTGCCTGGAGCCGGGTCGGTACGGGAGGGCCGAGTGAGCAGTTCTTC	CAWSRVGTGGPSEQFF
17	once	NA	TRBV7-8	TRBJ2-7	TGTGCCAGCAGCTTAGAAGTGGGGCTAGAGATAGGTTACGAGCAGTACTTC	CASSLEVGLEIGYEQYF
14	NA	TRBD2	TRBV11-2	TRBJ2-7	TGTGCCAGCAGCCCACTAGCGGGAGATCCCAAGCAGTACTTC	CASSPLAGDPKQYF
15	NA	NA	TRBV3-1	TRBJ1-2	TGTGCCAGCAGCCAAGACTTGGGCAGGAACTATGGCTACACCTTC	CASSQDLGRNYGYTF
17	NA	TRBD2	TRBV9	TRBJ2-1	TGTGCCAGCAGCGTTTCAGCGGGAGTACTGTCCTACAATGAGCAGTTCTTC	CASSVSAGVLSYNEQFF
15	once	NA	TRBV27	TRBJ2-2	TGTGCCAGCAGACTCGGGTCCCGGGTGGCCGGGGAGCTGTTTTTT	CASRLGSRVAGELFF
17	once	TRBD2	TRBV11-2	TRBJ2-1	TGTGCCAGCAGCCCTAGGGCTAGCGGGAGATCGTACAATGAGCAGTTCTTC	CASSPRASGRSYNEQFF
12	NA	NA	TRBV7-8	TRBJ2-1	TGTGCCAGCAGCTTAGGTACCAATGAGCAGTTCTTC	CASSLGTNEQFF
13	NA	NA	TRBV12-3/TRBV12-4	TRBJ2-7	TGTGCCAGCAACCCTAAGGGGGGGGGCGAGCAGTACTTC	CASNPKGGGEQYF
15	NA	TRBD1	TRBV19	TRBJ1-1	TGTGCCAGTAGTGGGAGCCGACAGGGGGGAACTGAAGCTTTCTTT	CASSGSRQGGTEAFF
15	NA	NA	TRBV2	TRBJ1-2	TGTGCCAGCAGCCCCGATCCGGCGGGGGCCAATGGCTACACCTTC	CASSPDPAGANGYTF
14	NA	TRBD1	TRBV28	TRBJ1-2	TGTGCCAGCAGCCTAAGGGACAGGAGTTATGGCTACACCTTC	CASSLRDRSYGYTF
17	once	NA	TRBV27	TRBJ2-3	TGTGCCAGCAGTTCCTATGGGGGGGACAGGAGTTCGGGTACGCAGTATTTT	CASSSYGGDRSSGTQYF
16	few	NA	TRBV4-1	TRBJ1-3	TGCGCCAGCAGCCCCCCAGGCAGGGCTAGGGGAAACACCATATATTTT	CASSPPGRARGNTIYF
15	once	NA	TRBV19	TRBJ2-6	TGTGCCAGTAGTATTGGGGCAGCCGGGGCCAACGTCCTGACTTTC	CASSIGAAGANVLTF
13	NA	NA	TRBV6-2/TRBV6-3	TRBJ1-2	TGTGCCAGCAAAACAGGGACAAGCTATGGCTACACCTTC	CASKTGTSYGYTF
15	NA	TRBD2	TRBV24-1	TRBJ2-3	TGTGCCACCAGTGAACCTGGACTAGCCGCAGATACGCAGTATTTT	CATSEPGLAADTQYF
14	few	NA	TRBV27	TRBJ2-6	TGTGCCAGCAGTTTATCTTCTGGGGCCAACGTCCTGACTTTC	CASSLSSGANVLTF
12	once	NA	TRBV5-1	TRBJ1-2	TGCGCCAGCAGGGAGGGACACTATGGCTACACCTTC	CASREGHYGYTF
14	NA	NA	TRBV19	TRBJ2-2	TGTGCCAGTAGAATAGGGTATAACACCGGGGAGCTGTTTTTT	CASRIGYNTGELFF
15	NA	NA	TRBV19	TRBJ2-4	TGTGCCAGTAGCAATGGATTGGCAGGGGATCTGATTCAGTACTTC	CASSNGLAGDLIQYF
12	NA	NA	TRBV6-6	TRBJ1-1	TGTGCCAGCAACAAGATGAACACTGAAGCTTTCTTT	CASNKMNTEAFF
15	NA	NA	TRBV5-1	TRBJ2-7	TGCGCCAGCAGCTTGGAGGGGATACAGGGCTACGAGCAGTACTTC	CASSLEGIQGYEQYF
18	NA	TRBD2	TRBV2	TRBJ2-3	TGTGCCAGCAAGCGACGGACTAGCGCCCAGCAGGGCACAGATACGCAGTATTTT	CASKRRTSAQQGTDTQYF
15	NA	TRBD1	TRBV28	TRBJ2-7	TGTGCCAGCAGCCCCGACAGGGAAAGCTCCTACGAGCAGTACTTC	CASSPDRESSYEQYF
13	NA	NA	TRBV7-3	TRBJ2-5	TGTGCCAGCAGTTCGGGCCCCCGGGGGACCCAGTACTTC	CASSSGPRGTQYF
16	NA	TRBD2	TRBV5-1	TRBJ2-3	TGCGCCAGCAGCCGAGAGCTAGCGGGAGGGGCAGATACGCAGTATTTT	CASSRELAGGADTQYF
16	NA	NA	TRBV6-6	TRBJ2-5	TGTGCCAGCAGTATAGGACAGGTTTCAAGGAGGGGGACCCAGTACTTC	CASSIGQVSRRGTQYF
15	once	TRBD2	TRBV28	TRBJ2-1	TGTGCCAGCAGCCCCCCAGCGGGAGCCTACAATGAGCAGTTCTTC	CASSPPAGAYNEQFF
14	NA	NA	TRBV5-4	TRBJ2-2	TGTGCCAGCAGCTTGATTGGGAACACCGGGGAGCTGTTTTTT	CASSLIGNTGELFF
14	NA	NA	TRBV6-1	TRBJ2-6	TGTGCCAGCAGGAGGGTAAACGGGGCCAACGTCCTGACTTTC	CASRRVNGANVLTF
12	NA	NA	TRBV27	TRBJ2-1	TGTGCCAGCAGTTTTTCGTACAATGAGCAGTTCTTC	CASSFSYNEQFF
18	NA	TRBD1	TRBV9	TRBJ2-6	TGTGCCAGCAGCTCCTCCGGGACAGTGTTCTCTGGGGCCAACGTCCTGACTTTC	CASSSSGTVFSGANVLTF
15	NA	TRBD2	TRBV20-1	TRBJ2-3	TGCAGTGCCGTTACATCGGGACTAGCCCCAGATACGCAGTATTTT	CSAVTSGLAPDTQYF
15	NA	TRBD2	TRBV2	TRBJ2-3	TGTGCCAGCTTTTTACTAGCGGGGGCAGTAGATACGCAGTATTTT	CASFLLAGAVDTQYF
14	NA	NA	TRBV11-2	TRBJ2-1	TGTGCCAGCAGCTTAGGGACAGCGGGCAATGAGCAGTTCTTC	CASSLGTAGNEQFF